This T cell receptor beta chain was found in a study of CD8 T cells in Susac syndrome. With random hexamers, roughly 0.5 to 1 ug RNA was reverse transcribed. Across 54 Vbeta and 13 Jbeta, immunoSEQ multiplex PCR amplified TCR beta CDR3. Each CDR3 protein is one row after TCRdb ran MiXCR on the immunoSEQ multiplex PCR reads. Of about 130,000 distinct CDR3 sequences in the sample, about 92% were seen once. Sequencing of TCR beta drew on CD8+ and CD4+ T cells from blood. The multiple sclerosis controls, all treatment-naive patients, had relapsing-remitting disease that was stable or active. CDR1 and CDR2 (germline): WSHSY, SAAADI. Between the trimmed V and J ends, which lost 4 bases and 2 bases, there was a span of 11 bases. This CDR3 spans 14 amino acids.

The chain has TRBV10-2 and TRBJ2-5; D is unclear. The sample consisted of CD8+ T cells from PBMCs. The sequence was collected from a human donor with multiple sclerosis. CDR3 residues: CASSVGRLQETQYF. The CDR3, as DNA: TGCGCCAGCAGTGTTGGGCGCCTACAAGAGACCCAGTACTTC.